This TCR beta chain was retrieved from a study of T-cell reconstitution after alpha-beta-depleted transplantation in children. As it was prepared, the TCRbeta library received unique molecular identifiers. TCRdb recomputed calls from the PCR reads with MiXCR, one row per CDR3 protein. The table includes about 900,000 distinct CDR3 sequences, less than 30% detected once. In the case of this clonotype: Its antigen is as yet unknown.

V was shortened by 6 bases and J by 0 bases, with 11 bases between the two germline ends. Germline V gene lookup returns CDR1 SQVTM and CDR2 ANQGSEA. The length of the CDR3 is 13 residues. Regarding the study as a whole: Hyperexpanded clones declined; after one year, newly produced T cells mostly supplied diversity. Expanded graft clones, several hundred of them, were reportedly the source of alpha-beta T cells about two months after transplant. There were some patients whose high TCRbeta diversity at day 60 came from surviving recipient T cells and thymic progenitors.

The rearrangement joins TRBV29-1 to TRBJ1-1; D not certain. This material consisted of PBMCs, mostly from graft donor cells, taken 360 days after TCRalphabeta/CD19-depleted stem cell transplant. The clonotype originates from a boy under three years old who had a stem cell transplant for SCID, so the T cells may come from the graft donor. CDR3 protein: CSVFLLMNTEAFF. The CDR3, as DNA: TGCAGCGTCTTCCTACTCATGAACACTGAAGCTTTCTTT.